This T cell receptor (beta chain) was obtained from a study of blood T cell repertoires in COVID-19. Study-level information: T cells, B-cell-depleted T cells, or PBMCs supplied cDNA or gDNA.

Recruits, aged roughly 18 to 95 years, lived in 24 US areas. Looked up from germline, CDR1 is LGHNA and CDR2 is YSLEER. This CDR3 region has 15 residues. V lost 4 bases and J lost 6; bases outside the gene matches: 9. Original data processing: Amplification of reference gene primers provided the estimated nucleated cell counts. Profiling relied on immunoSEQ multiplex PCR, and the TCRdb table lists in-frame clones only, not all of them. The V and J calls and clone size are taken from that table; D and trimming were inferred from the DNA. The sample has 200,000 to 250,000 clones; 88% are singletons. The sequenced material came from PBMCs or T cells enriched from blood (not recorded which). This sequence originates from a woman aged 25 to 45 who had recovered from COVID-19. V usage is TRBV4-3 and J usage is TRBJ1-1, with 9 bases aligning to TRBD1. CDR3 in DNA: TGCGCCAGCAGCCGCTTAACAGGGGGCAAGGCTGAAGCTTTCTTT. It specifies CASSRLTGGKAEAFF.